This T cell receptor beta chain was identified in a study of molecular identifiers for immune sequencing clone quantification. TCRdb called the PCR reads again in MiXCR, with one record for every CDR3 protein. This table holds more than 550,000 distinct CDR3 sequences, 25% found once. This clonotype was found many times. The CDR3 spans 13 residues. The J segment lost 7 bases and the V segment lost 7 bases, leaving 7 bases of the junction unmatched. Germline loops: CDR1 LGHNA, CDR2 YSLEER. The source is a human donor in good health. Some libraries in this study had Jurkat cell RNA spiked in. The chain links TRBV4-3 to TRBJ1-5; 7 bases are a match to TRBD1. Sequenced sample: naive CD8+ T cells from blood, with Jurkat cell RNA spiked in. Described subset: FACS-sorted CD8+CD4-CCR7+CD45RA+ naive T cells. CDR3 in DNA: TGCGCCAGCAAGTACAGGGGTCGGCAGCCCCAGCATTTT. This translates into CASKYRGRQPQHF.